These 11 T cell receptor beta chains were sequenced from one sample in a study of technical replicates of blood from a handful of donors. Sequenced by immunoSEQ multiplex PCR; TCRdb stores in-frame clones only, minus some. The table lists about 80,000 clones, approximately 93% of them singletons. The sample comprised T cells isolated from PBMCs. All receptors come from a human donor in good health.

The rearrangement uses TRBV9 and TRBJ2-2; the match to TRBD1 covers 8 bases. J gave up 1 base and V 3 bases, and 8 bases lay outside the gene matches. Germline CDR1 SGDLS, CDR2 YYNGEE. The CDR3 is 17 residues long. This CDR3 reads CASSAPPGQVNTGELFF. CDR3 coding DNA: TGTGCCAGCAGCGCGCCCCCGGGACAGGTGAACACCGGGGAGCTGTTTTTT.

This chain uses TRBV18 with TRBJ1-1, with 8 positions matching TRBD1. V gave up 5 bases and J gave up 5 bases; unmatched junction bases: 4. CDR1 is KGHSH and CDR2 is LQKENI in the germline V gene. The CDR3 has 13 residues. The CDR3 nucleotides read TGTGCCAGCTCAGCACAGGGGGATACTGAAGCTTTCTTT. This sequence encodes CASSAQGDTEAFF.

CDR3 amino acids: CAGITGNTIYF. For the CDR3, the DNA is TGTGCCGGCATCACTGGAAACACCATATATTTT. The rearrangement joins TRBV6-1 to TRBJ1-3; no firm D call. Germline CDR1 and CDR2: MNHNS and SASEGT. Between the trimmed V and J ends, which lost 11 bases and 2 bases, there was a span of 7 bases. This CDR3 comprises 11 residues.

The rearrangement uses TRBV5-1 and TRBJ2-7, with 10 bases aligning to TRBD2. Germline trimming cut 4 bases from V and 3 bases from J; bases unmatched to any gene: 10. CDR1 is SGHRS, CDR2 YFSETQ, per germline. The CDR3 contains 16 residues. As DNA, the CDR3 is TGCGCCAGCAGCCTTACGACTAGCGGGTGGAGCTACGAGCAGTACTTC. Translation: CASSLTTSGWSYEQYF. Based on the CDR3 plus reference TRBV5-1 and TRBJ2-7, the full variable domain is KAGVTQTPRYLIKTRGQQVTLSCSPISGHRSVSWYQQTPGQGLQFLFEYFSETQRNKGNFPGRFSGRQFSNSRSEMNVSTLELGDSALYLCASSLTTSGWSYEQYFGPGTRLTVT.

The chain joins TRBV6-1 to TRBJ1-2; D might be TRBD1 (6 bases). The CDR3 length is 13 residues. V shed 7 bases and J shed 0 bases, with 9 bases lying between them. From germline, CDR1 is MNHNS and CDR2 SASEGT. The CDR3 nucleotides are TGTGCCAGCAACCCAGGGGCTAACTATGGCTACACCTTC. This gives the protein CASNPGANYGYTF.

The rearrangement links TRBV28 to TRBJ2-1; weak D call: TRBD2 (5 bases). The CDR3 totals 14 residues. Germline values: CDR1 MDHEN, CDR2 SYDVKM. V was trimmed by 10 bases and J by 3 bases, leaving 16 bases between them. CDR3 amino acids: CANCRRGSYNEQFF. The CDR3 bases are TGTGCCAACTGCAGGCGAGGGAGCTACAATGAGCAGTTCTTC. The full variable domain, its missing parts supplied by reference TRBV28 and TRBJ2-1, is DVKVTQSSRYLVKRTGEKVFLECVQDMDHENMFWYRQDPGLGLRLIYFSYDVKMKEKGDIPEGYSVSREKKERFSLILESASTNQTSMYLCANCRRGSYNEQFFGPGTRLTVL.

A single count supports this clone. The chain carries TRBV15 and TRBJ2-1; TRBD2 agrees at 10 bases. The CDR3 has 14 residues. Germline V lookup: CDR1 LNHNV, CDR2 YYDKDF (reference sequence). J was trimmed by 7 bases and V by 6 bases; bases with no gene match: 6. The CDR3 spells CATRVAGGYNEQFF. DNA of the CDR3: TGTGCCACCAGGGTAGCGGGAGGATATAATGAGCAGTTCTTC.

The chain joins TRBV5-6 to TRBJ2-7; TRBD2 matches at 10 bases. This CDR3 comprises 17 residues. V gave up 4 bases and J gave up 3 bases; unmatched junction bases: 13. Per germline, CDR1 SGHDT and CDR2 YYEEEE. CDR3 protein: CASSVELAGGVGYEQYF. The CDR3 DNA reads as TGTGCCAGCAGCGTAGAGTTAGCGGGAGGTGTAGGCTACGAGCAGTACTTC.

There are a few counts of this clone. This chain uses TRBV21-1 with TRBJ2-3; the tabulated D call, TRBD1, remains unverified against the DNA. TRBV21-1 is assigned pseudogene status. This CDR3 has 16 amino acids. CDR3 in DNA: TGTGCCAGCAGCAGACCTCGGACAGGGCGGACAGATACGCAGTATTTT. Translation gives CASSRPRTGRTDTQYF.

The V and J genes are TRBV7-9 and TRBJ1-2, with 8 bases fitting TRBD1. Germline V gene data show CDR1 as SEHNR and CDR2 as FQNEAQ (reference sequence). V lost 5 bases and J lost 8; bases outside the gene matches: 7. This CDR3 region has 13 residues. Here the CDR3 reads CASSLVQGGGYTF. CDR3 nucleotides: TGTGCCAGCAGCCTTGTACAGGGGGGGGGCTACACCTTC.

V is TRBV30 and J is TRBJ1-4; no reliable D call. Per the germline V gene, CDR1 is GTSNPN and CDR2 is SVGIG (reference sequence). The CDR3 is made up of 11 amino acids. Written as DNA, the CDR3 is TGTGCAGCGGGGTGGGGTGAAAAACTGTTTTTT. This codes for CAAGWGEKLFF.